There are a few counts of the clone carrying this T cell receptor (beta chain). Its specificity is not known. This specimen belongs to a study of cytomegalovirus exposure and HLA in healthy donors. Study overall: Early on, a data release was issued that held roughly 80 million unique TCRs from HLA-typed donors.

General study findings and limits: Across donors, presence/absence analyses took sequencing depth to be roughly uniform. HLA-A and HLA-B allele assignments for most subjects were reportedly predicted accurately using TCR beta sequences.

V lost 1 base, J lost 7 bases, and 10 bases stayed unmatched. The CDR3 loop spans 14 amino acids. CDR1 and CDR2 from the germline V gene are GTSNPN and SVGIG (reference sequence). The PCR contained 60 Vbeta and 13 Jbeta primers. The repertoire was sequenced with immunoSEQ multiplex PCR; TCRdb's copy has only in-frame clones and lacks some. The sample carries fewer than 150,000 clones, 82% recorded once. The donors were healthy bone marrow donors. The sample was PBMCs. The TCR was taken from a woman aged 18-29 years in good health and CMV-seronegative. The V and J genes are TRBV30 and TRBJ2-7, with 7 bases aligning to TRBD1. The CDR3 protein is CAWSAADRDREQYF. In nucleotides, the CDR3 is TGTGCCTGGAGTGCGGCCGACAGGGACCGGGAGCAGTACTTC.